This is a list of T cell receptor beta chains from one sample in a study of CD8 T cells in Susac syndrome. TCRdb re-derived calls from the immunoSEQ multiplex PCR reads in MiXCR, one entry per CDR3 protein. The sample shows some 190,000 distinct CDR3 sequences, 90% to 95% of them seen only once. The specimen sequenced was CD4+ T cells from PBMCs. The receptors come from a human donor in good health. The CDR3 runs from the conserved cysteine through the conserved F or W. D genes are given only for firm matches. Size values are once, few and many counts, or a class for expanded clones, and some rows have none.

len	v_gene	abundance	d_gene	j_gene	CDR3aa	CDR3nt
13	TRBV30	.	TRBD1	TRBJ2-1	CAWSSHRGNEQFF	TGTGCCTGGAGTAGCCACAGGGGGAATGAGCAGTTCTTC
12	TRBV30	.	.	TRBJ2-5	CACGTLWETQYF	TGTGCCTGCGGGACCCTGTGGGAGACCCAGTACTTC
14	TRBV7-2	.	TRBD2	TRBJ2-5	CASSFGGGEETQYF	TGTGCCAGCAGCTTTGGCGGGGGGGAAGAGACCCAGTACTTC
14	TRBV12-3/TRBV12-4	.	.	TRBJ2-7	CASSLQGDGYEQYF	TGTGCCAGCAGTTTGCAGGGAGATGGCTACGAGCAGTACTTC
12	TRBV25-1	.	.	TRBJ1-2	CASSGGVGGYTF	TGTGCCAGCAGTGGAGGGGTCGGTGGCTACACCTTC
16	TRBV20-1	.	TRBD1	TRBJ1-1	CSARERRTGENTEAFF	TGCAGTGCTAGAGAGCGTCGGACAGGGGAGAACACTGAAGCTTTCTTT
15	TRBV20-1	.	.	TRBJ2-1	CSARDGRDSYNEQFF	TGCAGTGCTAGAGATGGGCGGGATTCCTACAATGAGCAGTTCTTC
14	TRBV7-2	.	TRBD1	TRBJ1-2	CASSLRTGGYGYTF	TGTGCCAGCAGCCTACGGACAGGAGGCTATGGCTACACCTTC
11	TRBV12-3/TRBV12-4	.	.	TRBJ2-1	CASSLWTEQFF	TGTGCCAGCAGTTTATGGACTGAGCAGTTCTTC
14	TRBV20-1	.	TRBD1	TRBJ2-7	CSASPPGQTYEQYF	TGCAGTGCTAGCCCACCGGGACAGACCTACGAGCAGTACTTC
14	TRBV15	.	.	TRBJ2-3	CATSGGTAVDTQYF	TGTGCCACCAGCGGGGGGACAGCGGTTGATACGCAGTATTTT
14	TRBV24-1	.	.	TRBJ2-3	CATSYGIKGDTQYF	TGTGCCACCAGTTACGGCATTAAGGGAGATACGCAGTATTTT
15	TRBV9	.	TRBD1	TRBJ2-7	CASSVVGDSSYEQYF	TGTGCCAGCAGCGTAGTAGGGGACAGCTCCTACGAGCAGTACTTC
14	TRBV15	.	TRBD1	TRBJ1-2	CATSRGGTGRLGTF	TGTGCCACCAGCAGAGGTGGGACAGGCCGTCTAGGGACCTTC
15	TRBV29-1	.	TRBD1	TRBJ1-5	CSVSMDNRGNQPQHF	TGCAGCGTCTCTATGGACAACAGGGGAAACCAGCCCCAGCATTTT
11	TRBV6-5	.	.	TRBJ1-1	CASSRGGEAFF	TGTGCCAGCAGTAGAGGTGGGGAAGCTTTCTTT
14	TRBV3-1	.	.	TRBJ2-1	CASSQQSSYNEQFF	TGTGCCAGCAGCCAACAAAGCTCCTACAATGAGCAGTTCTTC
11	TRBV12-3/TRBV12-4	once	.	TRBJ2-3	CASTAADTQYF	TGTGCCAGCACAGCGGCAGATACGCAGTATTTT
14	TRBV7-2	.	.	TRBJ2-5	CASSFPKPGETQYF	TGTGCCAGCAGCTTCCCTAAGCCTGGGGAGACCCAGTACTTC
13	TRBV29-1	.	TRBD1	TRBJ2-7	CSVRDRGFHEQYF	TGCAGCGTGCGGGACAGGGGGTTTCACGAGCAGTACTTC
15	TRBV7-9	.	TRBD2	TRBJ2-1	CASSPGTSGTDEQFF	TGTGCCAGCAGCCCCGGGACTAGCGGGACCGATGAGCAGTTCTTC
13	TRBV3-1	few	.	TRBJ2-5	CASRGLLQETQYF	TGTGCCAGCCGGGGGCTTCTACAAGAGACCCAGTACTTC